This record concerns one T cell receptor (beta chain) sequence. This entry comes from a study of control samples from healthy donors and cancer patients. The data were produced by immunoSEQ multiplex PCR, yet TCRdb's version contains in-frame clones alone and is incomplete. The profile shows some 96,000 clones, 85% to 95% of them singletons. V dropped 2 bases and J dropped 2 bases, with 3 bases sitting between them. Germline assignment: CDR1 SEHNR and CDR2 FQNEAQ (reference sequence). CDR3 size: 13 residues. The rearrangement links TRBV7-9 to TRBJ2-2; D gene uncertain. This clonotype originated in a man in his late teens or twenties in good health. Specimen: blood. This CDR3 reads CASSLSNTGELFF. The CDR3 DNA sequence: TGTGCCAGCAGCTTAAGTAACACCGGGGAGCTGTTTTTT.